Following are 31 T cell receptor beta chains from one sample sequenced in a study of cytomegalovirus exposure and HLA in healthy donors. The PCR made use of 60 Vbeta and 13 Jbeta primers. Measured with immunoSEQ multiplex PCR; TCRdb has only the in-frame clones, and not every one. Here the sample table reports about 48,000 clones. The sequencing sample was made of PBMCs. These receptors were collected from a male donor in good health and CMV-seropositive.

DNA of the CDR3: TGTGCCAGCTCACCTCAAACAGGGGCTGGGGCCAACGTCCTGACTTTC. Its translation is CASSPQTGAGANVLTF. The chain couples TRBV18 to TRBJ2-6; the match to TRBD1 covers 7 bases. J lost 2 bases, V lost 3 bases, and 4 bases had no gene match. The CDR3 loop spans 16 amino acids. Germline V lookup: CDR1 KGHSH, CDR2 LQKENI.

The rearrangement links TRBV29-1 to TRBJ1-5; 9 positions agree with TRBD1. J gave up 3 bases and V 5 bases, and 2 bases lay outside the gene matches. Germline V gene lookup returns CDR1 SQVTM and CDR2 ANQGSEA. This CDR3 is 13 amino acids long. Here the CDR3 DNA reads TGCAGCGTTCGGGACAGGGTCAATCAGCCCCAGCATTTT. This gives the protein CSVRDRVNQPQHF. The variable domain in full, with the rest retrieved from reference TRBV29-1 and TRBJ1-5, is SAVISQKPSRDICQRGTSLTIQCQVDSQVTMMFWYRQQPGQSLTLIATANQGSEATYESGFVIDKFPISRPNLTFSTLTVSNMSPEDSSIYLCSVRDRVNQPQHFGDGTRLSIL.

The V gene is TRBV20-1, the J gene TRBJ1-2; the D is unclear. Germline V gene data show CDR1 as DFQATT and CDR2 as SNEGSKA (reference sequence). This CDR3 is built from 11 residues. V was cut by 6 bases and J by 7 bases, with 12 bases left in between. In nucleotides, the CDR3 is TGCAGTGCGCCTGAAGGCGGTGGCTACACCTTC. It yields the protein CSAPEGGGYTF.

V is TRBV7-9 and J is TRBJ2-5, with D uncertain. Germline V gives CDR1 SEHNR, CDR2 FQNEAQ (reference sequence). The CDR3 is 13 residues long. V lost 5 bases to trimming and J lost 7 bases, with 14 bases between them. This CDR3 reads CASSESGHWTQYF. The CDR3 region has the DNA TGTGCCAGCAGCGAAAGTGGGCACTGGACCCAGTACTTC. Using reference TRBV7-9 and TRBJ2-5 for the parts outside the CDR3, the full variable domain is DTGVSQNPRHKITKRGQNVTFRCDPISEHNRLYWYRQTLGQGPEFLTYFQNEAQLEKSRLLSDRFSAERPKGSFSTLEIQRTEQGDSAMYLCASSESGHWTQYFGPGTRLLVL.

This clone registers medium-sized (0.01 to 0.1%) by frequency. The V call is TRBV19, the J call TRBJ2-7, with TRBD1 matching 10 bases. CDR1 and CDR2 (germline): LNHDA, SQIVND (reference sequence). V lost 8 bases, J lost 5 bases, and 9 bases stayed unmatched. This CDR3 has 14 residues. CDR3 in amino acids: CASSLDRGLHEQYF. CDR3 DNA sequence: TGTGCCAGTTCCCTAGACAGGGGGCTCCACGAGCAGTACTTC.

The V gene is TRBV6-6, the J gene TRBJ1-2, with D perhaps TRBD1 (5 bases). The CDR3 extends over 13 amino acids. V gave up 5 bases and J gave up 4 bases, with 11 bases separating them. From germline, CDR1 is MNHNY and CDR2 SVGAGI (reference sequence). CDR3 sequence: CASSGASTYGYTF. CDR3 in DNA: TGTGCCAGCAGTGGGGCCTCGACCTATGGCTACACCTTC.

This sequence joins TRBV30 and TRBJ1-1, with 7 bases fitting TRBD1. This CDR3 spans 15 amino acids. The V gene end was trimmed by 2 bases and the J gene end by 6 bases; junction bases not matched to a gene: 12. Germline values: CDR1 GTSNPN, CDR2 SVGIG (reference sequence). The CDR3 DNA follows: TGTGCCTGGAGTCACACGGACAGGCGATACCCTGAAGCTTTCTTT. It yields the protein CAWSHTDRRYPEAFF.

V is TRBV4-3 and J is TRBJ2-1; 9 nucleotides align to TRBD2. The CDR3 length is 15 residues. With V trimmed by 5 bases and J by 2 bases, 4 bases remained unmatched. CDR1 is LGHNA and CDR2 is YSLEER in the germline V gene. The CDR3 nucleotides read TGCGCCAGCAGCATGGGCGGGGGGGCCTACAATGAGCAGTTCTTC. The encoded protein is CASSMGGGAYNEQFF.

The chain links TRBV7-3 to TRBJ2-6; 10 bases are shared with TRBD1. The length of the CDR3 is 16 residues. The trim removed 5 bases at V and 4 bases at J, leaving 5 bases unmatched. Germline-derived CDR1 and CDR2 are SGHTA and FQGTGA. The CDR3 protein is CASSQTGGAGANVLTF. In nucleotides, the CDR3 is TGTGCCAGCAGCCAGACAGGGGGCGCCGGGGCCAACGTCCTGACTTTC.

The chain employs TRBV27 and TRBJ1-5, with D tentatively TRBD1 (6 bases). Germline CDR1 MNHEY, CDR2 SMNVEV (reference sequence). V dropped 1 base and J dropped 6 bases, with 16 bases sitting between them. The CDR3 sequence is 16 residues long. CDR3 coding DNA: TGTGCCAGCAGTTTATATTCTGGACAGAGGAGTCAGCCCCAGCATTTT. Translating it yields CASSLYSGQRSQPQHF.

The V call is TRBV7-3, the J call TRBJ2-3, with 7 bases identical to TRBD2. The CDR3 is 14 amino acids. With 5 bases clipped from V and 4 bases from J, the junction kept 6 bases outside the gene matches. The germline gives CDR1 SGHTA, CDR2 FQGTGA. The CDR3 loop is CASSPRTSPDTQYF. In DNA form, the CDR3 reads TGTGCCAGCAGCCCACGGACTAGTCCAGATACGCAGTATTTT.

The chain carries TRBV7-2 and TRBJ2-7; possibly TRBD2 for D (7 bases). The CDR3 totals 14 residues. V was clipped by 3 bases and J by 3 bases, with 12 bases between them. CDR1 and CDR2 (germline): SGHTA, FQGNSA. CDR3 loop: CASSFRGGGYEQYF. The CDR3 nucleotides read TGTGCCAGCAGCTTCAGGGGAGGGGGCTACGAGCAGTACTTC.

V gene TRBV5-1 combines with J gene TRBJ1-1; D unresolved. This CDR3 is 18 amino acids long. CDR1 and CDR2 (germline): SGHRS, YFSETQ. The V end was cut by 2 bases, the J end by 0 bases, with 20 bases between. CDR3: CASSFLSGSSNLNTEAFF. In nucleotides, the CDR3 is TGCGCCAGCAGCTTTCTTTCCGGGTCTTCCAATTTGAACACTGAAGCTTTCTTT.

The V gene is TRBV7-8, the J gene TRBJ2-7, with D maybe TRBD1 (5 bases). Germline values: CDR1 SGHVS, CDR2 FQNEAQ. Trimming stripped 11 bases from V and 5 bases from J, with 13 bases between. This CDR3 is 11 amino acids long. The CDR3 sequence: CAGAVGDEQYF. DNA for the CDR3: TGTGCCGGGGCCGTAGGCGACGAGCAGTACTTC.

The chain has TRBV5-1 and TRBJ2-3; possibly TRBD1 for D (6 bases). Germline CDR1 and CDR2: SGHRS and YFSETQ. The CDR3 has 15 residues. Trimming left V 0 bases short and J 2 bases short, with 10 bases between. The CDR3 DNA sequence: TGCGCCAGCAGCTTGGCCCTGGGGGCCACAGATACGCAGTATTTT. This sequence encodes CASSLALGATDTQYF.

The chain carries TRBV30 and TRBJ2-7, with 9 nucleotides matching TRBD1. Germline V CDR1 and CDR2: GTSNPN, SVGIG (reference sequence). This CDR3 has 14 amino acids. V was pared by 2 bases and J by 4 bases, with 6 bases of the junction left unmatched. The CDR3 DNA is TGTGCCTGGAGTTGGGGACAGGGACCTTACGAGCAGTACTTC. Its protein is CAWSWGQGPYEQYF.

This chain joins TRBV4-3 and TRBJ2-3; tentative D call: TRBD1 (5 bases). Trimming left V 2 bases short and J 1 base short, with 19 bases between. The CDR3 has 18 residues. Per germline, CDR1 LGHNA and CDR2 YSLEER. CDR3 in amino acids: CASSQYPTGAGGTDTQYF. In DNA, the CDR3 is TGCGCCAGCAGCCAATACCCAACAGGAGCAGGCGGCACAGATACGCAGTATTTT.

This rearrangement joins TRBV6-1 to TRBJ2-3; tentative D call: TRBD1 (5 bases). V lost 2 bases and J lost 2, with 14 bases in between. CDR1 and CDR2 (germline): MNHNS, SASEGT. The CDR3 has 16 amino acids. The CDR3 loop is CASSESGNPPTDTQYF. The CDR3 bases are TGTGCCAGCAGTGAATCAGGGAATCCTCCCACAGATACGCAGTATTTT.

The rearrangement joins TRBV4-2 to TRBJ1-2, with unresolved D. V lost 5 bases, J lost 1 base, and 20 bases lay in between. The germline V gene has CDR1 LGHNA and CDR2 YNFKEQ. CDR3 length: 17 amino acids. CDR3 nucleotide sequence: TGTGCCAGCAGCGGGTTGGAGGCGCAGAATCTTAACTATGGCTACACCTTC. This encodes CASSGLEAQNLNYGYTF.

The rearrangement uses TRBV18 and TRBJ1-1; 9 bases align to TRBD1. The CDR3 is 14 residues long. Germline assignment: CDR1 KGHSH and CDR2 LQKENI. J gave up 5 bases and V 5 bases, and 6 bases lay outside the gene matches. The CDR3 coding sequence is TGTGCCAGCTCAACACAGGGGGCCACAACTGAAGCTTTCTTT. Residues: CASSTQGATTEAFF.

The rearrangement uses TRBV6-5 and TRBJ2-1, with a possible D match to TRBD2 (5 bases). The V gene's germline CDR1 is MNHEY and CDR2 SVGAGI. Trimming removed 6 bases at V and 4 bases at J, with 13 bases between. The CDR3 length is 14 residues. In nucleotides, the CDR3 is TGTGCCAGCAGCCCCGGACGGGGTTACAATGAGCAGTTCTTC. It yields the protein CASSPGRGYNEQFF.

The chain links TRBV6-5 to TRBJ2-3; TRBD2 might be the D (5 bases). CDR1 MNHEY and CDR2 SVGAGI come from the germline V gene. Trimming took off 5 bases at V and 0 bases at J, with 12 bases between the two ends. The CDR3 runs 15 residues. The CDR3, as DNA: TGTGCCAGCAGTAAACTAGGGTTTAGCACAGATACGCAGTATTTT. Translated: CASSKLGFSTDTQYF.

The chain is built from TRBV5-6 and TRBJ1-6; 9 bases are shared with TRBD1. J lost 6 bases, V lost 4 bases, and 8 bases had no gene match. The germline V gene encodes CDR1 SGHDT and CDR2 YYEEEE. The CDR3 is made up of 16 amino acids. The CDR3 protein is CASSPPGQGVNSPLHF. The CDR3 DNA follows: TGTGCCAGCAGCCCACCGGGACAGGGTGTTAATTCACCCCTCCACTTT.

The chain uses TRBV7-9 and TRBJ2-3, with unresolved D. The CDR3 is 17 residues long. With 5 bases removed from V and 3 bases from J, the gap between germline ends came to 21 bases. Germline-derived CDR1 and CDR2 are SEHNR and FQNEAQ (reference sequence). The CDR3: CASSLGPGTLLTDTQYF. The CDR3 bases are TGTGCCAGCAGCCTCGGTCCAGGCACCCTTTTAACAGATACGCAGTATTTT.

The CDR3 here is CASSLQTGDTQYF. The CDR3 DNA follows: TGCGCCAGCAGCTTGCAGACAGGAGATACGCAGTATTTT. This chain uses TRBV5-1 with TRBJ2-3, with a weak D call TRBD1 (6 bases). V lost 1 base to trimming and J lost 5 bases, with 8 bases between them. Per germline, CDR1 SGHRS and CDR2 YFSETQ. This CDR3 has 13 residues.

The gene calls are TRBV4-1 and TRBJ2-4; 11 bases map to TRBD1. Germline loops: CDR1 MGHRA, CDR2 YSYEKL. The ends lost 6 bases at V and 5 bases at J; junction bases unmatched: 9. The CDR3 is 16 residues long. The CDR3 here is CASRFAGQGEENIQYF. In DNA, the CDR3 is TGCGCCAGCAGGTTCGCGGGACAGGGGGAAGAAAACATTCAGTACTTC.

V usage is TRBV5-1 and J usage is TRBJ1-2; 8 nucleotides match TRBD1. The CDR3 runs to 15 residues. Germline CDR1 and CDR2: SGHRS and YFSETQ. The V segment lost 0 bases and the J segment 6 bases; nucleotides outside the gene matches: 7. The CDR3 here is CASSLAGQANNGYTF. Here the CDR3 DNA reads TGCGCCAGCAGCTTGGCGGGACAGGCCAATAATGGCTACACCTTC.

V is TRBV7-2 and J is TRBJ1-4; TRBD1 is a possible D gene (6 bases). CDR3 length equals 15 residues. V dropped 4 bases and J dropped 7 bases, with 16 bases sitting between them. Germline lookup yields CDR1 SGHTA and CDR2 FQGNSA. The CDR3 region is CASSSTPRGGEKLFF. Written as DNA, the CDR3 is TGTGCCAGCAGCTCTACTCCCAGGGGCGGTGAAAAACTGTTTTTT.

This chain uses TRBV15 with TRBJ1-1, with unresolved D. V gave up 8 bases and J gave up 1 base, with 17 bases separating them. CDR3 length: 15 residues. Germline V gene sequence: CDR1 LNHNV, CDR2 YYDKDF (reference sequence). DNA of the CDR3: TGTGCCACCGGCCCGTGGGCAGTAGGGAACACTGAAGCTTTCTTT. Its translation is CATGPWAVGNTEAFF.

This chain connects TRBV7-2 to TRBJ2-7; 8 nucleotides align to TRBD1. The CDR3 runs to 16 residues. After removal of 0 bases from V and 3 bases from J, the junction contained 7 bases not matched to a gene. Germline V gene lookup returns CDR1 SGHTA and CDR2 FQGNSA. CDR3 loop: CASSLAKDRAGYEQYF. As DNA, the CDR3 is TGTGCCAGCAGCTTAGCAAAGGACAGGGCCGGCTACGAGCAGTACTTC.

This chain links TRBV10-3 with TRBJ2-7; 7 bases agree with TRBD1. The junction had 12 bases not matched to a gene; V was cut back by 2 bases and J by 2 bases. Germline V lookup: CDR1 ENHRY, CDR2 SYGVKD. The CDR3 length is 17 residues. The CDR3 region has the DNA TGTGCCATCAGTGAGAGAAGGGGCAGGGGGTACGCCTACGAGCAGTACTTC. Translated: CAISERRGRGYAYEQYF.